The T cell receptor (beta chain) described here comes from a study of blood T cell repertoires in COVID-19. Study-level background: PBMCs, B-cell-depleted T cells, or T cells provided the cDNA or gDNA that made up the material.

The table came from immunoSEQ multiplex PCR; TCRdb's copy has only in-frame clones and leaves some out. The sample includes 240,000 or so clones, around 89% of them seen just once. Participants were aged about 18 to 90 years, lived in under 25 US areas, and enrolled virtually. Donors were grouped by their self-reported clinical history. Recovered status applied to Cohort 3 donors who had two consecutive negative PCRs. It also applied to those with clearance or with symptom resolution. Germline V CDR1 and CDR2: SGHTA, FQGNSA. Trimming shortened V by 2 bases and J by 9 bases, and 14 bases separated the two germline ends. The CDR3 sequence is 14 residues long.

The clonotype originates from a middle-aged man who had recovered from COVID-19. V usage is TRBV7-2 and J usage is TRBJ2-1; maybe TRBD2 (6 bases). Sequenced: PBMCs or T cells enriched from blood (not recorded which). This CDR3 reads CASSLLSSESEQFF. CDR3 in DNA: TGTGCCAGCAGCTTACTATCTAGCGAGAGTGAGCAGTTCTTC.